What follows is one T cell receptor beta chain and its context. The sample originates from a study of control samples from healthy donors and cancer patients. The CDR3 consists of 12 residues. Trimming removed 5 bases from V and 3 bases from J, with 7 bases in between. Germline CDR1 and CDR2: SEHNR and FQNEAQ (reference sequence). TCRdb's table, derived via immunoSEQ multiplex PCR, lists solely in-frame clones and lacks some. The sample has about 160,000 clones; roughly 93% are singletons. The chain employs TRBV7-9 and TRBJ1-2; D unresolved. Sequenced material: blood. The origin of this receptor is a man younger than 30 in good health. CDR3 DNA: TGTGCCAGCAGCGACCAGGACTATGGCTACACCTTC. This encodes CASSDQDYGYTF.